This T cell receptor beta chain was found in a study of blood T cells in healthy people across ages. About the study: When template switching was applied, about one barcoded beta molecule was captured per two T cells.

As concerns this clonotype: Its antigen is as yet unknown.

The CDR3 sequence is 13 residues long. Trimming stripped 10 bases from V and 6 bases from J, with 17 bases between. The germline gives CDR1 ENHRY, CDR2 SYGVKD. Each sample yielded at least 7 million isolated PBMCs. Next came a second PCR, run for about 6 to 11 cycles, which used a sample-barcoded 5' primer along with a J-beta primer mix. TCRdb redid the calling of the 5' RACE reads with MiXCR, one entry per CDR3 protein. The sample lists 1.5 million to 2 million distinct CDR3 sequences; approximately 50% were seen once. Study-wide points: Not knowing donor CMV status may have confounded expanded clonotype changes. Naive CD4+ cells and diversity were both higher in long-lived donors than in aged donors.

The sample was blood. The sequence derives from a woman in her forties in good health. The chain couples TRBV10-3 to TRBJ2-3; possibly TRBD1 for D (5 bases). This CDR3 is CATLTGHSDTQYF. The CDR3, as DNA: TGTGCCACCCTAACAGGACATTCGGATACGCAGTATTTT.